These 29 T cell receptor beta chains were sequenced from one sample in a study of metastatic and nonmetastatic thyroid tumors. TCRdb called clones again from the PCR reads with MiXCR. The sample lists 20,000 to 25,000 clones; more than 15% were seen once. Thyroid surgery was preceded by no treatment in any patient. Sequencing used tumor tissue. These receptors were obtained from a female donor with papillary thyroid cancer or a benign thyroid nodule (not recorded which). Some clones in this sample may be carry-over from other donors' samples.

Concerning this clone itself: Its ends do not fully match the called genes, so a read error is possible. The V call is TRBV2, the J call TRBJ2-5; TRBD1 matches at 8 bases. The CDR3 sequence is 15 residues long. Per germline, CDR1 SNHLY and CDR2 FYNNEI. The CDR3 DNA sequence: TGTGCCAGCGTACCCTCCAGGGGGCGTAAAGGGACCGAGTACTTC. The encoded protein is CASVPSRGRKGTEYF.

By frequency in the sample, this clone is medium-sized (0.01 to 0.1%). The chain combines TRBV5-1 with TRBJ1-2; unclear D gene. The CDR3 runs 13 residues. Deletions cut 1 base from V and 2 bases from J, with 6 bases between. The V gene's germline CDR1 is SGHRS and CDR2 YFSETQ. This CDR3 is CASSLSLNYGYTF. In DNA form, the CDR3 reads TGCGCCAGCAGCTTGAGTCTCAACTATGGCTACACCTTC.

This rearrangement joins TRBV3-1 to TRBJ1-3, with D possibly TRBD1 on 6 matching bases. This CDR3 region has 14 residues. Germline lookup yields CDR1 LGHDT and CDR2 YNNKEL (reference sequence). Trimming removed 4 bases at V and 7 bases at J, with 14 bases between. CDR3 coding DNA: TGTGCCAGCAGCCCACAGGGAGTTTGGAACACCATATATTTT. Translated, it gives CASSPQGVWNTIYF.

This clone was found a few times. A single base separates this from a much larger clone, so it may be a read error. The same CDR3 also results from other DNA sequences found in this sample. V gene TRBV29-1 combines with J gene TRBJ1-5, with TRBD1 as a possible D gene (5 bases). The CDR3 totals 13 residues. V was pared by 8 bases and J by 3 bases, with 14 bases between. CDR1 and CDR2 from the germline V gene are SQVTM and ANQGSEA. CDR3 in amino acids: CSSSTGANQPQHF. Here the CDR3 DNA reads TGCAGCTCTTCCACAGGTGCCAATCAGCCCCAGCATTTT.

This clone was counted at least ten times. The chain couples TRBV12-3 or TRBV12-4 to TRBJ2-5; D is unresolved. CDR3 length: 12 amino acids. The V end was cut by 7 bases, the J end by 5 bases, with 11 bases between. Here the CDR3 reads CASTRHKETQYF. The DNA for the CDR3 is TGTGCCAGCACTCGACATAAGGAGACCCAGTACTTC.

This clone was detected many times. V and J are TRBV20-1 and TRBJ2-7; tentative D call: TRBD2 (6 bases). The CDR3 runs 16 residues. Germline V lookup: CDR1 DFQATT, CDR2 SNEGSKA (reference sequence). V was shortened by 1 base and J by 2 bases, with 18 bases between the two germline ends. The CDR3 nucleotides are TGCAGTGCTAGAGCCCCGGACTATCCTAAGCCCTACGAGCAGTACTTC. As protein: CSARAPDYPKPYEQYF.

J is TRBJ2-1 and V is TRBV14; D might be TRBD2 (6 bases). CDR1 SGHDN and CDR2 FVKESK come from the germline V gene. CDR3 length equals 16 residues. Trimming pared 0 bases from V and 8 bases from J, leaving 17 bases between. DNA of the CDR3: TGTGCCAGCAGCCAAGATAAGGCGGGGCGCCTTTATGAGCAGTTCTTC. Protein product: CASSQDKAGRLYEQFF. Complete variable domain (other parts from reference TRBV14 and TRBJ2-1): EAGVTQFPSHSVIEKGQTVTLRCDPISGHDNLYWYRRVMGKEIKFLLHFVKESKQDESGMPNNRFLAERTGGTYSTLKVQPAELEDSGVYFCASSQDKAGRLYEQFFGPGTRLTVL.

This clone was counted at least ten times. The V gene is TRBV5-1, the J gene TRBJ2-3; tentatively, D is TRBD2 (6 bases). The CDR3 consists of 16 residues. V was shortened by 6 bases and J by 5 bases, with 22 bases between the two germline ends. Looked up from germline, CDR1 is SGHRS and CDR2 is YFSETQ. The CDR3 DNA follows: TGCGCCAGCACCCCAGTGGGTGGCGGGATTGTAGATACGCAGTATTTT. Residues: CASTPVGGGIVDTQYF.

In its sample, this clone was seen many times. CDR3 protein: CSARRSEPPYEQYF. For the CDR3, the DNA is TGCAGTGCTAGAAGGTCCGAGCCCCCCTACGAGCAGTACTTC. The chain joins TRBV20-1 to TRBJ2-7; no reliable D call. Germline values: CDR1 DFQATT, CDR2 SNEGSKA (reference sequence). This CDR3 region has 14 residues. V was cut by 2 bases and J by 2 bases, with 13 bases left in between.

In the case of this clone: A much larger clone is a single base away; this may be a read error. This rearrangement joins TRBV5-4 to TRBJ2-3; 8 nucleotides line up with TRBD1. With 2 bases clipped from V and 4 bases from J, the junction kept 9 bases outside the gene matches. In germline, CDR1 is SGHNT, CDR2 YYREEE (reference sequence). The CDR3 has 16 amino acids. CDR3 nucleotides: TGTGCCAGCAGCTTTGCCTTTGGACAGGGCTCAGATACGCAGTATTTT. Amino acid sequence: CASSFAFGQGSDTQYF. The full variable domain, rest sourced from reference TRBV5-4 and TRBJ2-3, is ETGVTQSPTHLIKTRGQQVTLRCSSQSGHNTVSWYQQALGQGPQFIFQYYREEENGRGNFPPRFSGLQFPNYSSELNVNALELDDSALYLCASSFAFGQGSDTQYFGPGTRLTVL.

This chain links TRBV20-1 with TRBJ2-3, with 10 bases that match TRBD2. CDR3 length equals 17 residues. The trim removed 3 bases at V and 2 bases at J, leaving 11 bases unmatched. The germline CDR1 and CDR2 sequences are DFQATT and SNEGSKA (reference sequence). The CDR3 DNA follows: TGCAGTGCTAGTTTACTAGCGGGATTGGGGCCCACAGATACGCAGTATTTT. Translating gives CSASLLAGLGPTDTQYF.

This clone qualifies as medium-sized. The chain couples TRBV6-1 to TRBJ1-6; weak D call: TRBD1 (5 bases). There are 16 residues in the CDR3. Trimming removed 6 bases at V and 0 bases at J, with 12 bases between. The germline CDR1 and CDR2 sequences are MNHNS and SASEGT. The CDR3 loop is CASRVGGSSYNSPLHF. CDR3 in DNA: TGTGCCAGCAGGGTCGGGGGGAGCTCCTATAATTCACCCCTCCACTTT.

A note on this clone: It may be a read error: a sequence one base away is much more abundant. This chain connects TRBV6-2 or TRBV6-3 to TRBJ2-1; D might be TRBD1 (5 bases). The CDR3 is 15 amino acids. Germline lookup yields CDR1 MNHEY and CDR2 SVGEGT. V lost 7 bases, J lost 0 bases, and 13 bases lay in between. CDR3 nucleotides: TGTGCCAGCAACCTAGGGGTTAACTCCTACAATGAGCAGTTCTTC. It specifies CASNLGVNSYNEQFF.

A few counts support this clone. CDR3 in amino acids: CASSLGGGVNTIYF. The CDR3 DNA sequence: TGTGCCAGCAGTTTAGGAGGGGGCGTAAACACCATATATTTT. V gene TRBV27 combines with J gene TRBJ1-3, with TRBD1 identical over 7 bases. After removal of 2 bases from V and 6 bases from J, the junction contained 4 bases not matched to a gene. CDR1 and CDR2 from the germline V gene are MNHEY and SMNVEV (reference sequence). The CDR3 spans 14 residues.

The chain uses TRBV6-2 or TRBV6-3 and TRBJ2-7; the D gene could be TRBD1 or TRBD2 (5 bases each). V shed 3 bases and J shed 5 bases, with 14 bases lying between them. The CDR3 covers 14 residues. Germline V lookup: CDR1 MNHEY, CDR2 SVGEGT. In nucleotides, the CDR3 is TGTGCCAGCAGTTATTCTAAGGGACGACACGAGCAGTACTTC. This translates into CASSYSKGRHEQYF.

The rearrangement uses TRBV13 and TRBJ2-5, with 9 nucleotides matching TRBD2. Germline trimming cut 1 base from V and 3 bases from J; bases unmatched to any gene: 6. This CDR3 region has 16 residues. In germline, CDR1 is PRHDT, CDR2 FYEKMQ (reference sequence). CDR3 sequence reads: CASSLEAGGGEETQYF. The CDR3 DNA reads as TGTGCCAGCAGCTTAGAAGCGGGGGGTGGGGAAGAGACCCAGTACTTC.

This clone showed up many times. Different DNA sequences within this sample yield the same CDR3. The chain uses TRBV12-3 or TRBV12-4 and TRBJ1-1; D not resolved. The CDR3 is 13 amino acids. Trimming took 1 base from V and 1 from J, leaving 4 bases between them. The CDR3 here is CASSLGPNTEAFF. CDR3 nucleotides: TGTGCCAGCAGTTTAGGTCCGAACACTGAAGCTTTCTTT.

Note on this clone: One base away lies a much larger clone, so this may be a sequencing read error. The identical CDR3 is also encoded by other nucleotide sequences in the sample. The V and J genes are TRBV10-3 and TRBJ2-1, with 7 bases matching TRBD2. The CDR3 contains 15 residues. CDR1 and CDR2 (germline): ENHRY, SYGVKD. The trim removed 4 bases at V and 4 bases at J, leaving 7 bases unmatched. This CDR3 is CAISGFGGGYNEQFF. The DNA of the CDR3 is TGTGCCATCAGTGGGTTTGGCGGGGGTTACAATGAGCAGTTCTTC.

This rearrangement joins TRBV11-2 to TRBJ1-2; D is possibly TRBD1 (5 bases). With 5 bases removed from V and 4 bases from J, the gap between germline ends came to 17 bases. This CDR3 is built from 15 residues. CDR1 is SGHAT and CDR2 is FQNNGV in the germline V gene. The CDR3 DNA follows: TGTGCCAGCAGCCCATCCACGGGGGTCCTCTATGGCTACACCTTC. Protein sequence: CASSPSTGVLYGYTF.

This clone was recorded a few times. This clone may be a read error of a much larger clone one base away. The chain joins TRBV7-9 to TRBJ1-1, with TRBD1 matching over 7 bases. V shed 7 bases, J shed 5 bases, and the junction held 10 bases outside the gene matches. CDR1 and CDR2 from the germline V gene are SEHNR and FQNEAQ (reference sequence). The CDR3 has 14 amino acids. The CDR3 here is CASIGGRLRTEAFF. DNA of the CDR3: TGTGCCAGCATAGGGGGCAGGTTGCGGACTGAAGCTTTCTTT.

This clone was counted at least ten times. The genes are TRBV18 and TRBJ2-7; 13 bases align to TRBD2. The CDR3 is 16 amino acids. Trimming took 3 bases from V and 0 from J; bases not matched to a gene: 2. Germline V gene sequence: CDR1 KGHSH, CDR2 LQKENI. CDR3 sequence reads: CASSPGLAGSSYEQYF. In DNA form, the CDR3 reads TGTGCCAGCTCACCGGGACTAGCGGGGAGCTCCTACGAGCAGTACTTC. The variable domain in full, with the rest retrieved from reference TRBV18 and TRBJ2-7, is NAGVMQNPRHLVRRRGQEARLRCSPMKGHSHVYWYRQLPEEGLKFMVYLQKENIIDESGMPKERFSAEFPKEGPSILRIQQVVRGDSAAYFCASSPGLAGSSYEQYFGPGTRLTVT.

This clone has only one observation. The V and J genes are TRBV18 and TRBJ1-2; no reliable D call. CDR1 is KGHSH, CDR2 LQKENI, per germline. V was pared by 5 bases and J by 5 bases, with 12 bases between. CDR3 length equals 13 residues. The CDR3 nucleotides are TGTGCCAGCTCAACCTGTACAGAATATGGCTACACCTTC. This sequence encodes CASSTCTEYGYTF.

This clone was observed many times. J is TRBJ1-6 and V is TRBV6-2 or TRBV6-3; D gene uncertain. Trimming shortened V by 1 base and J by 10 bases, and 20 bases separated the two germline ends. CDR3 length equals 17 residues. Germline V gene lookup returns CDR1 MNHEY and CDR2 SVGEGT. The CDR3, as DNA: TGTGCCAGCAGTTACTTAGTCGTTTCGGCCGCAGGATCACCCCTCCACTTT. As protein: CASSYLVVSAAGSPLHF.

The genes are TRBV5-8 and TRBJ1-5; D is ambiguous. Germline V gene sequence: CDR1 SGHTS, CDR2 YDEGEE. The CDR3 covers 14 residues. V lost 7 bases and J lost 5, with 16 bases in between. Here the CDR3 reads CASAPGSSYQPQHF. The CDR3 DNA sequence: TGTGCCAGCGCGCCTGGGTCTAGTTATCAGCCCCAGCATTTT.

This clone occurred a few times. For the CDR3, the DNA is TGTGCCAGCCAACCTCCGCCTAAACAGGGATACGAGCAGTACTTC. This encodes CASQPPPKQGYEQYF. The V and J genes are TRBV28 and TRBJ2-7; tentatively, D is TRBD1 (6 bases). In germline, CDR1 is MDHEN, CDR2 SYDVKM. The CDR3 is 15 residues long. Trimming left V 8 bases short and J 4 bases short, with 21 bases between.

This clone was recorded many times. This chain joins TRBV11-2 and TRBJ2-7; D is perhaps TRBD1 or TRBD2 (5 bases each). Germline V gene lookup returns CDR1 SGHAT and CDR2 FQNNGV. CDR3 length: 13 residues. With 2 bases removed from V and 2 bases from J, the gap between germline ends came to 7 bases. As DNA, the CDR3 is TGTGCCAGCAGCTTAACGGGGCCCTACGAGCAGTACTTC. Protein product: CASSLTGPYEQYF.

This clone was counted many times. This chain joins TRBV4-2 and TRBJ1-3; possible D gene TRBD1, 5 bases. The CDR3 runs 15 residues. The germline V gene encodes CDR1 LGHNA and CDR2 YNFKEQ. V was trimmed by 2 bases and J by 0 bases, leaving 8 bases between them. The CDR3 DNA reads as TGTGCCAGCAGCCAATCGGGGGGCTCTGGAAACACCATATATTTT. Translated, it gives CASSQSGGSGNTIYF.

Only a few counts were recorded for this clone. A junction boundary mismatches the germline segment, possibly from a read error. The rearrangement links TRBV25-1 to TRBJ1-1, with a tentative D call TRBD1 (5 bases). This CDR3 region has 15 residues. Looked up from germline, CDR1 is MGHDK and CDR2 is SYGVNS. In nucleotides, the CDR3 is TGTGCCAGAAGTGAAGGGGAGTGGGGTTACACTGAAGCTTTATTT. This translates into CARSEGEWGYTEALF.

This clone was observed many times. This chain connects TRBV9 to TRBJ2-3, with D hard to call. The V end was cut by 4 bases, the J end by 1 base, with 13 bases between. CDR3 length equals 15 residues. Looked up from germline, CDR1 is SGDLS and CDR2 is YYNGEE. This CDR3 is CASSLPGAGTDTQYF. The CDR3 nucleotides are TGTGCCAGCAGCCTCCCTGGCGCCGGCACAGATACGCAGTATTTT. Full variable domain (rest looked up from reference TRBV9 and TRBJ2-3): DSGVTQTPKHLITATGQRVTLRCSPRSGDLSVYWYQQSLDQGLQFLIQYYNGEERAKGNILERFSAQQFPDLHSELNLSSLELGDSALYFCASSLPGAGTDTQYFGPGTRLTVL.